The source of this TCR beta chain is a study of human T cells and chemical hapten exposure. In the study overall: Patch tests applied 0.01% DPC to the upper back, read at 6 days. Study-level points and caveats: Patch test score was positively correlated with the counts of TCRs that had expanded at PT1.

MiXCR, run by TCRdb on the RACE reads, gives a single entry per CDR3 protein. There are 190,000 or so distinct CDR3 sequences in the sample; roughly a quarter occur only once, and 2% to 2.5% lies in the top ten. In its sample, this clonotype was seen a few times. Antigen specificity is unknown. The CDR3 is made up of 14 amino acids. Trimming removed 3 bases at V and 1 base at J, with 7 bases between. Per germline, CDR1 MNHEY and CDR2 SMNVEV (reference sequence). Indicated time point: patch test 3, about 24 weeks after DPC sensitization. Regarding treatment: therapeutic diphenylcyclopropenone sensitization with weekly scalp DPC. Patients had alopecia, were aged 18 to 70, and were not pregnant. Whole blood, unfractionated, served as the material for total RNA extraction.

The chain combines TRBV27 with TRBJ1-5, with no clear D. The clonotype was recovered from a woman aged 40 to 49 with alopecia areata. Some clones in this sample may be carry-over from other donors' samples. Sequences were derived from whole blood, sampled in connection with sensitization to the hapten diphenylcyclopropenone (DPC). The CDR3 DNA sequence: TGTGCCAGCAGTTTCTCCGGGAGCAATCAGCCCCAGCATTTT. Translation: CASSFSGSNQPQHF.